This entry concerns a single TCR beta chain. The source of the sample is a study of T cell changes during pregnancy in multiple sclerosis. V was pared by 0 bases and J by 5 bases, with 10 bases of the junction left unmatched. CDR1 and CDR2 from the germline V gene are SNHLY and FYNNEI. There are 17 residues in the CDR3. Generated by immunoSEQ multiplex PCR, the TCRdb table keeps only in-frame clones and is missing some. The repertoire holds roughly 71,000 clones, with around nine tenths as singletons. The chain employs TRBV2 and TRBJ1-1; TRBD1 matches 9 bases. The TCR was taken from a female donor in good health, enrolled as a control in a pregnancy study. Here the sequenced sample was peripheral blood, taken in the first trimester of pregnancy. The CDR3 region has the DNA TGTGCCAGCAGTGAAGCAACGCGGGACAGGGTGGGGACTGAAGCTTTCTTT. Amino acid sequence: CASSEATRDRVGTEAFF.